This record looks at one TCR beta chain sequence and its context. Its antigen is as yet unknown. The sample is drawn from a study of T-cell memory formation after mild COVID-19. The TCR alpha and TCR beta cDNA libraries, bearing sample barcodes and UMIs, were generated by 5'RACE using constant-segment primers. Each CDR3 protein gets one entry after TCRdb re-called the 5' RACE reads with MiXCR. Found here are some 320,000 distinct CDR3 sequences, 13% to 15% of them singletons; the top ten hold over 20%. Findings and limits, study-wide: Memory from before infection featured some responding clones, which suggests cross-reactive memory joined. CD4+ clones that contracted lay mainly in CM and EM; CD8+ ones lay in EMRA. The second-wave clones peaking on day 37 were not confirmed as SARS-CoV-2-specific.

The sample taken for sequencing was PBMCs or a T cell subset sorted from them (not recorded which). This receptor was obtained from a man aged 18 to 29 who had mild COVID-19 (a few samples of this study predate the infection). Cell type and time point are not known.

The CDR3 reads CASNLNRMDTQYF. The CDR3 DNA follows: TGTGCCAGCAACCTAAATCGTATGGATACGCAGTATTTT. This rearrangement joins TRBV7-2 to TRBJ2-3, with D hard to call. V dropped 7 bases and J dropped 6 bases, with 14 bases sitting between them. The CDR3 totals 13 residues. The germline gives CDR1 SGHTA, CDR2 FQGNSA.